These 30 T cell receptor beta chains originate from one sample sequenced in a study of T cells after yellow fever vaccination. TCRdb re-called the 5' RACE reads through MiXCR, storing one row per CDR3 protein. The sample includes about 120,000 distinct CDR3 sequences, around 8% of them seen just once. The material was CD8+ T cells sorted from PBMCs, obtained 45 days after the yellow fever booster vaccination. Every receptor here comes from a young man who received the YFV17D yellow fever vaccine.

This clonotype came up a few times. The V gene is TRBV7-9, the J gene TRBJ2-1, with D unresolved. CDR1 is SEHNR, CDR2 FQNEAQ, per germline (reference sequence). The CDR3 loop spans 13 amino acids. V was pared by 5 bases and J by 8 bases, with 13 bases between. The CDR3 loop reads CASSAPSGDEQFF. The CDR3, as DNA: TGTGCCAGCAGCGCCCCCTCTGGCGATGAGCAGTTCTTC.

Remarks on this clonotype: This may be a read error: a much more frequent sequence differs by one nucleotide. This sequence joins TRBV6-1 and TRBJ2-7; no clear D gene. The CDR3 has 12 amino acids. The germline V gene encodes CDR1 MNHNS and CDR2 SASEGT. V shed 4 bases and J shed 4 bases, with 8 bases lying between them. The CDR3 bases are TGTGCCAGCAGTGTGACAATTTACGAGCAGTACTTC. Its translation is CASSVTIYEQYF.

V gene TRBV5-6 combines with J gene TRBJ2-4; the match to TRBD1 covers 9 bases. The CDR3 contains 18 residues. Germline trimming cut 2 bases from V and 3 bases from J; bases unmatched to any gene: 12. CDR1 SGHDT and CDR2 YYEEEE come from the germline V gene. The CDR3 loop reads CASSLLGVTGGIKNIQYF. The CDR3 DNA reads TGTGCCAGCAGCTTACTAGGGGTTACAGGGGGCATCAAAAACATTCAGTACTTC.

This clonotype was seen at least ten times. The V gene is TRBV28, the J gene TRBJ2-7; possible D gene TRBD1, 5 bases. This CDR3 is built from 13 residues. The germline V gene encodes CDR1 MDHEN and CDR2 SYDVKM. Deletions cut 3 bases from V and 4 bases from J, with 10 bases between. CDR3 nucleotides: TGTGCCAGCAGTTTGAGTACAGGATACGAGCAGTACTTC. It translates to CASSLSTGYEQYF.

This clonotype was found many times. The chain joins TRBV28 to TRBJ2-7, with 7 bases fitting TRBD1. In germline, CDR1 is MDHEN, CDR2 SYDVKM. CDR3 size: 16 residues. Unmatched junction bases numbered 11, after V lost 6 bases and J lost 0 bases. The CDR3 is CASSPQKQGHSYEQYF. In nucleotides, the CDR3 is TGTGCCAGCAGCCCTCAGAAACAGGGGCACTCCTACGAGCAGTACTTC. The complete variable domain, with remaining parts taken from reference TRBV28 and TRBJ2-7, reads DVKVTQSSRYLVKRTGEKVFLECVQDMDHENMFWYRQDPGLGLRLIYFSYDVKMKEKGDIPEGYSVSREKKERFSLILESASTNQTSMYLCASSPQKQGHSYEQYFGPGTRLTVT.

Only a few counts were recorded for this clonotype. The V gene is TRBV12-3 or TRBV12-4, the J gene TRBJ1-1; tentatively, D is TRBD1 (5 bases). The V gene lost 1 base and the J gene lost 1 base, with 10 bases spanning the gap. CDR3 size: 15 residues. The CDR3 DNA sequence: TGTGCCAGCAGTTTAGATGGGGCCCCGAACACTGAAGCTTTCTTT. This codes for CASSLDGAPNTEAFF.

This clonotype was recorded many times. The CDR3 spells CSADGLAGEPYEQYF. CDR3 DNA sequence: TGCAGTGCAGATGGACTAGCGGGAGAACCCTACGAGCAGTACTTC. This chain uses TRBV20-1 with TRBJ2-7; 13 positions agree with TRBD2. The J segment lost 2 bases and the V segment lost 6 bases, leaving 7 bases of the junction unmatched. In germline, CDR1 is DFQATT, CDR2 SNEGSKA (reference sequence). The CDR3 covers 15 residues.

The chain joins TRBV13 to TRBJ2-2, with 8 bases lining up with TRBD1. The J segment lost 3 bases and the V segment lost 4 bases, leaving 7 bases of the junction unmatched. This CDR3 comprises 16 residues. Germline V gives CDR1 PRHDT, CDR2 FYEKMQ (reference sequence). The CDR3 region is CASSSRQGSHTGELFF. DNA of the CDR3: TGTGCCAGCAGCTCTAGACAGGGGTCCCACACCGGGGAGCTGTTTTTT.

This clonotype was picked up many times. In DNA, the CDR3 is TGTGCCAGCAGTTACCGAACCGATTCCATGGGACAGAACACTGAAGCTTTCTTT. It yields the protein CASSYRTDSMGQNTEAFF. The chain is built from TRBV6-2 or TRBV6-3 and TRBJ1-1; possibly TRBD1 for D (6 bases). The ends were cut back, 2 bases at V and 1 base at J, with 20 bases in the middle. Germline CDR1 reads MNHEY; CDR2 reads SVGEGT. This CDR3 is 18 amino acids long.

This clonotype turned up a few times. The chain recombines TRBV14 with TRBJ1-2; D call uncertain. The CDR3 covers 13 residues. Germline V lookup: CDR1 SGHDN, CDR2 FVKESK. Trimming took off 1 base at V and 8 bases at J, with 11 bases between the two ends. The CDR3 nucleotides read TGTGCCAGCAGCCAAGGGCCCAGACGAGGCTACACCTTC. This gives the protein CASSQGPRRGYTF.

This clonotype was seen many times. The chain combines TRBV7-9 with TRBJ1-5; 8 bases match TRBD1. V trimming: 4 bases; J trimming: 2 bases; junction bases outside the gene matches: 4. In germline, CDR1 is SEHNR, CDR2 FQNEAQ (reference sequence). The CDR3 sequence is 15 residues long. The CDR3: CASSSDRDRNQPQHF. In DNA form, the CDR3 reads TGTGCCAGCAGCTCGGACAGGGATCGCAATCAGCCCCAGCATTTT.

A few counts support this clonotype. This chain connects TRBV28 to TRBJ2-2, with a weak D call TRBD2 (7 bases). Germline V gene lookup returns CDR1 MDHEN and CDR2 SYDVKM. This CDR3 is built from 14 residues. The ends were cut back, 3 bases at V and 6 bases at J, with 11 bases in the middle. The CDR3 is CASSFEGGAGELFF. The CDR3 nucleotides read TGTGCCAGCAGTTTTGAGGGGGGGGCCGGGGAGCTGTTTTTT. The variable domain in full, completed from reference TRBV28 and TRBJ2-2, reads DVKVTQSSRYLVKRTGEKVFLECVQDMDHENMFWYRQDPGLGLRLIYFSYDVKMKEKGDIPEGYSVSREKKERFSLILESASTNQTSMYLCASSFEGGAGELFFGEGSRLTVL.

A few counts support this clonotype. The CDR3 loop reads CASSMASGTDTQYF. The CDR3, as DNA: TGTGCCAGTAGTATGGCTAGCGGCACAGATACGCAGTATTTT. This chain uses TRBV19 with TRBJ2-3; D is perhaps TRBD2 (6 bases). The V end lost 3 bases, the J end lost 1 base, and 8 bases lay between the germline ends. The CDR3 is 14 residues long. Germline V lookup: CDR1 LNHDA, CDR2 SQIVND (reference sequence).

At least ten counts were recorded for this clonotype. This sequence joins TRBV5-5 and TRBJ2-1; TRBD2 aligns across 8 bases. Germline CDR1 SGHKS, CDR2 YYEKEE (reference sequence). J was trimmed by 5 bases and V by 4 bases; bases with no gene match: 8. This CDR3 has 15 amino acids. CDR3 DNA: TGTGCCAGCAGCCGGTGGCGGGAGGCCAACAATGAGCAGTTCTTC. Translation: CASSRWREANNEQFF.

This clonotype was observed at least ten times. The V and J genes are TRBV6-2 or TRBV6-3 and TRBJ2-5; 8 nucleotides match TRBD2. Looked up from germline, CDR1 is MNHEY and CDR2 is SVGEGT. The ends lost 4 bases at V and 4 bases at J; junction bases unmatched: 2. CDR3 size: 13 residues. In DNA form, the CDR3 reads TGTGCCAGCAGTTCAGCGGGAGTAGAGACCCAGTACTTC. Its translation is CASSSAGVETQYF.

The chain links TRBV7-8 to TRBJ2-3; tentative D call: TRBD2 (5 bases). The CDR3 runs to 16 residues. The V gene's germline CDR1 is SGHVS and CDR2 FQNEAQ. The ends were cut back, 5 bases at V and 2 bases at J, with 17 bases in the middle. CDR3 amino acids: CASSASESGFTDTQYF. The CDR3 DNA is TGTGCCAGCAGCGCCAGCGAAAGCGGATTCACAGATACGCAGTATTTT. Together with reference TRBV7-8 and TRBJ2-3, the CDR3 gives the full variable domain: GAGVSQSPRYKVAKRGQDVALRCDPISGHVSLFWYQQALGQGPEFLTYFQNEAQLDKSGLPSDRFFAERPEGSVSTLKIQRTQQEDSAVYLCASSASESGFTDTQYFGPGTRLTVL.

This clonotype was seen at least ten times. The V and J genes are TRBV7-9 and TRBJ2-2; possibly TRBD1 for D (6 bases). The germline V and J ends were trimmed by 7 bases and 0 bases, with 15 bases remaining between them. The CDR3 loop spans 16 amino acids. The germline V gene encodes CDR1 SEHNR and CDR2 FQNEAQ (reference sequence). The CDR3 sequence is CASIPDRPSNTGELFF. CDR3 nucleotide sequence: TGTGCCAGCATCCCTGACAGGCCATCGAACACCGGGGAGCTGTTTTTT.

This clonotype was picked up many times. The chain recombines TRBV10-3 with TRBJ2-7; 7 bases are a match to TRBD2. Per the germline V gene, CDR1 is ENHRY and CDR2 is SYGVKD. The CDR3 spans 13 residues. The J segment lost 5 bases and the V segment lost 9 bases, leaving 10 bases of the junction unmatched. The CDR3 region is CAMGQRELDEQYF. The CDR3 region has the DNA TGTGCCATGGGTCAGCGGGAATTAGACGAGCAGTACTTC.

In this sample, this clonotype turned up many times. CDR3 sequence (DNA): TGCGCCAGCCGCGAAGGACAGGGGGCGTTTTACGAGCAGTACTTC. This gives the protein CASREGQGAFYEQYF. The chain couples TRBV10-2 to TRBJ2-7, with 11 bases fitting TRBD1. There are 15 residues in the CDR3. Looked up from germline, CDR1 is WSHSY and CDR2 is SAAADI. Losses at the gene ends were 8 bases for V and 4 bases for J; bases not matched to a gene: 10.

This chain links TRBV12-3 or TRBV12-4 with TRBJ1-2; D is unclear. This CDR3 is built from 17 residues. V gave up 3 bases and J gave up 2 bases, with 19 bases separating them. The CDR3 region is CASSFNLEKDPNYGYTF. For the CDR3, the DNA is TGTGCCAGCAGTTTTAATCTGGAGAAGGACCCCAACTATGGCTACACCTTC.

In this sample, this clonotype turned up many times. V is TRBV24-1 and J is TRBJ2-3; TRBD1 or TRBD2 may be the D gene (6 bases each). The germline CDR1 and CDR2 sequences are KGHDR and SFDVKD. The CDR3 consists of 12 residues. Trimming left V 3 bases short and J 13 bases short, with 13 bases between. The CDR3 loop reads CATSDQGRLEYF. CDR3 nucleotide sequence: TGTGCCACCAGTGATCAGGGGAGACTAGAGTATTTT.

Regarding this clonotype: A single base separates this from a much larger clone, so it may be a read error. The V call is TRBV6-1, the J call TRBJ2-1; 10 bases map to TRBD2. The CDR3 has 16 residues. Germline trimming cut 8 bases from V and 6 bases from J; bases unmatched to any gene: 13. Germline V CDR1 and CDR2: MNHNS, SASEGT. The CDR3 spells CASSSGGLATSNEQFF. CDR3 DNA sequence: TGTGCCAGCTCCTCGGGGGGACTAGCGACGAGCAATGAGCAGTTCTTC.

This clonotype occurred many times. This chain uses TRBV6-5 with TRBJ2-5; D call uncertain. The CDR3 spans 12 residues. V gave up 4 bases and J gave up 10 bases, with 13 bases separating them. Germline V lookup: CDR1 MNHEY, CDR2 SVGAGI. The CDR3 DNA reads TGTGCCAGCAGTTCCAGTCCCCCGGGCCAGTACTTC. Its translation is CASSSSPPGQYF.

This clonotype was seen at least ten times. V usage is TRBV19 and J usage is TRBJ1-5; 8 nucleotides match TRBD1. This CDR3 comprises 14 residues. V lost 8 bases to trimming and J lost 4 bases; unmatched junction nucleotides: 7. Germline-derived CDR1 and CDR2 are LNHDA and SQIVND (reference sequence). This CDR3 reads CASLTTGGNQPQHF. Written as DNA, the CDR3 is TGTGCCAGTTTAACAACAGGGGGGAATCAGCCCCAGCATTTT. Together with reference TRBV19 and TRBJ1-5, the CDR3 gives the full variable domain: DGGITQSPKYLFRKEGQNVTLSCEQNLNHDAMYWYRQDPGQGLRLIYYSQIVNDFQKGDIAEGYSVSREKKESFPLTVTSAQKNPTAFYLCASLTTGGNQPQHFGDGTRLSIL.

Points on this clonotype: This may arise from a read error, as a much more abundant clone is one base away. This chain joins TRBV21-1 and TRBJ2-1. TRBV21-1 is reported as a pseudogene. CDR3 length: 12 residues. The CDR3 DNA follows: TGTGCCAGCACTTGCAAGTGGAATGAGCAGTTCTTC. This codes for CASTCKWNEQFF.

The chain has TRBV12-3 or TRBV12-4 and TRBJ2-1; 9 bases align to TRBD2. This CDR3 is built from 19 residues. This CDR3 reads CTRCLELAGLGDLYNEQFF. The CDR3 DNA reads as TGTACCCGCTGTTTAGAACTAGCGGGCTTGGGGGACCTTTACAATGAGCAGTTCTTC.

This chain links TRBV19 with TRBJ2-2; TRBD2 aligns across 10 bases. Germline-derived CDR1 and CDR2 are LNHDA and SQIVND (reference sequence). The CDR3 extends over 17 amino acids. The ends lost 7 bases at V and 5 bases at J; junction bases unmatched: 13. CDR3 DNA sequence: TGTGCCAGTATCGCTAGCGGGAGTGGGGTAGGGACCGGGGAGCTGTTTTTT. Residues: CASIASGSGVGTGELFF. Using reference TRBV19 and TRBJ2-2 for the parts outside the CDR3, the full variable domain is DGGITQSPKYLFRKEGQNVTLSCEQNLNHDAMYWYRQDPGQGLRLIYYSQIVNDFQKGDIAEGYSVSREKKESFPLTVTSAQKNPTAFYLCASIASGSGVGTGELFFGEGSRLTVL.

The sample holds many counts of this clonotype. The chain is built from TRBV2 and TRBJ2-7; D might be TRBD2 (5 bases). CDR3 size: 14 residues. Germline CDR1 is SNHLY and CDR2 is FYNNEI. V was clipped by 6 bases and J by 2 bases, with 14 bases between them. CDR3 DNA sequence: TGTGCCAGCAGCGACTCCACGGGAACCTACGAGCAGTACTTC. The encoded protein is CASSDSTGTYEQYF.

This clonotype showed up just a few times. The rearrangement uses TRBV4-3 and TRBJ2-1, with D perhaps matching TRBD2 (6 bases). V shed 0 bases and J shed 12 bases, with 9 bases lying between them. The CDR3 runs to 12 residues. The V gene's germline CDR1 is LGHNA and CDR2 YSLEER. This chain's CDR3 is CASSQEGEVQFF. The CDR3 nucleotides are TGCGCCAGCAGCCAAGAGGGGGAGGTGCAGTTCTTC.

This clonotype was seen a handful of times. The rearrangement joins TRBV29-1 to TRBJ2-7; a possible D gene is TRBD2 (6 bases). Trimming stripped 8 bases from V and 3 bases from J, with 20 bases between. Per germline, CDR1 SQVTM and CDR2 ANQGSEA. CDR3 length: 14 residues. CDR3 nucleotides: TGCAGCCGTTTGGCTAGCGCGAGATACTACGAGCAGTACTTC. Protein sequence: CSRLASARYYEQYF.